The present TCR beta chain was sequenced within a study of identical twins. Study-wide results and caveats: There were fewer insertions in abundant cord blood beta clonotypes, but memory repertoires showed no such pattern.

Only healthy Caucasians were included as donors. In regard to this clonotype: What it recognizes is unknown.

TCRdb re-derived calls from the 5' RACE reads in MiXCR, one entry per CDR3 protein. The profile shows around 490,000 distinct CDR3 sequences, under 25% of them singletons. Looked up from germline, CDR1 is WSHSY and CDR2 is SAAADI. The length of the CDR3 is 14 residues. Trimming stripped 8 bases from V and 0 bases from J, with 11 bases between. This sample also appeared in a second study, on yellow fever vaccine responses in identical twins. That work adds: Vaccine-induced T cell responses in twins were reportedly observed to appear partly convergent, partly personalized.

The origin of this receptor is a woman between 18 and 30 years old in good health. The chain recombines TRBV10-2 with TRBJ1-5; a weak D match, TRBD1 (5 bases). The material sequenced was CD4+ T cells sorted from blood. The CDR3 is CASGLQGSNQPQHF. CDR3 nucleotides: TGCGCCAGCGGTTTGCAGGGTAGCAATCAGCCCCAGCATTTT.